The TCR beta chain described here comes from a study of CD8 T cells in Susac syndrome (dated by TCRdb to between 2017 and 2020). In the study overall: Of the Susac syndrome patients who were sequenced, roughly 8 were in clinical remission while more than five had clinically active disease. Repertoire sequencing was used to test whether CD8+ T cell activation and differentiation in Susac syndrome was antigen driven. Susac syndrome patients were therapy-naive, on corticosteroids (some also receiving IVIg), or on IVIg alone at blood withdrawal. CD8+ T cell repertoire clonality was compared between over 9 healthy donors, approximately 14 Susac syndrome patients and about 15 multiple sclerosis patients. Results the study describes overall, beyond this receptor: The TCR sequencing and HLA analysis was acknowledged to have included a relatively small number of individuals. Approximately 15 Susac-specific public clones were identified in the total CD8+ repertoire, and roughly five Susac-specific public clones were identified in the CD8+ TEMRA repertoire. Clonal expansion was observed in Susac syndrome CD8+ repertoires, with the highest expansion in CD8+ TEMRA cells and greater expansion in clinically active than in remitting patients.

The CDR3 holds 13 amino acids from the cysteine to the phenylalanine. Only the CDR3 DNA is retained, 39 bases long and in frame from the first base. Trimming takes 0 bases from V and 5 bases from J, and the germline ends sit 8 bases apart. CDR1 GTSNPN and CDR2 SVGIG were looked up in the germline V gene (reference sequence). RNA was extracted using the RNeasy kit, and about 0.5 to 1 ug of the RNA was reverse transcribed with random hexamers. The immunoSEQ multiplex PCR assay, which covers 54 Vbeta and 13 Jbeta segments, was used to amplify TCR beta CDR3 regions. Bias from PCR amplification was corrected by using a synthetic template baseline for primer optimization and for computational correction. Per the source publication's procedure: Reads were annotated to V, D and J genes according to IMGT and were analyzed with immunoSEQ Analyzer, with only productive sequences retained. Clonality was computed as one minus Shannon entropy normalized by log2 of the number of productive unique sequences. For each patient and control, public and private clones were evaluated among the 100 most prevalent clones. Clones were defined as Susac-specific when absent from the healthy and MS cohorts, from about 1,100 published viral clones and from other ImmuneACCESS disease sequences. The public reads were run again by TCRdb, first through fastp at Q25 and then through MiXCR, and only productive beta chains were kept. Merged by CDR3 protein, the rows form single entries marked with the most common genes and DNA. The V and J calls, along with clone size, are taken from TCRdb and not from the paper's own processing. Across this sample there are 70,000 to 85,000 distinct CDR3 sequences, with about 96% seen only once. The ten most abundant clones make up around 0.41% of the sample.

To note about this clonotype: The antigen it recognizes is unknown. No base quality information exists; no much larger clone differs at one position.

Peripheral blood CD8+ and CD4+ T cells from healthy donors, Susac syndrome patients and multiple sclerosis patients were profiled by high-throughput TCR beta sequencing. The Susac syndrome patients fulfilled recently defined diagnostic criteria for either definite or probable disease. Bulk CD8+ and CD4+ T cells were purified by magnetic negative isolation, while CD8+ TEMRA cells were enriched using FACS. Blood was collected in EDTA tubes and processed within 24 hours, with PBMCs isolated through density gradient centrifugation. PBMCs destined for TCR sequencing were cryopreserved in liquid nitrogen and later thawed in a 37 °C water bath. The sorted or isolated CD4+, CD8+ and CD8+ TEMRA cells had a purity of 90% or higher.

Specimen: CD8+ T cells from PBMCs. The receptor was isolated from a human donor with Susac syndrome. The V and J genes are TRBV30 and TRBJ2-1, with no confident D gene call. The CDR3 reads CAWSVGAHNEQFF. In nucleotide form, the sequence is TGTGCCTGGAGTGTAGGAGCGCACAATGAGCAGTTCTTC.